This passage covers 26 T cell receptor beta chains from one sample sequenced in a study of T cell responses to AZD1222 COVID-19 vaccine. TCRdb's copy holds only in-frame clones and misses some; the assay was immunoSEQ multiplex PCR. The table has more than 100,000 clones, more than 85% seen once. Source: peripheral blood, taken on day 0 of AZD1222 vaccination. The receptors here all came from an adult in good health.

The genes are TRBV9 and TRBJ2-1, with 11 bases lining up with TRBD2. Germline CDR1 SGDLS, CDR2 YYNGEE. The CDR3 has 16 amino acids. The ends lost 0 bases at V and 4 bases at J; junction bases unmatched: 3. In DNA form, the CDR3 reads TGTGCCAGCAGCGTAGAGGCTAGCGGGAGGTACAATGAGCAGTTCTTC. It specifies CASSVEASGRYNEQFF. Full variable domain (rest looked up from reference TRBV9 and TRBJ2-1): DSGVTQTPKHLITATGQRVTLRCSPRSGDLSVYWYQQSLDQGLQFLIQYYNGEERAKGNILERFSAQQFPDLHSELNLSSLELGDSALYFCASSVEASGRYNEQFFGPGTRLTVL.

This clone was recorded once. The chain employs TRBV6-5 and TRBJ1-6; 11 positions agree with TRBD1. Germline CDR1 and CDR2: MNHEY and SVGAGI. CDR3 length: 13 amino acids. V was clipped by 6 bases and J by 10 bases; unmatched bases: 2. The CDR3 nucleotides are TGTGCCAGCAGGTGGACAGGGGGCTCACCCCTCCACTTT. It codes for CASRWTGGSPLHF.

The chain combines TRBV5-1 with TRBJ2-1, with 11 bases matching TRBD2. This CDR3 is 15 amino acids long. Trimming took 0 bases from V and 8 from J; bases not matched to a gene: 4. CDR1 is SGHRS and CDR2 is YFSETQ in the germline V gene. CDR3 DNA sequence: TGCGCCAGCAGCTTGGAACTAGCGGGAGCCTATGAGCAGTTCTTC. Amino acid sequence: CASSLELAGAYEQFF.

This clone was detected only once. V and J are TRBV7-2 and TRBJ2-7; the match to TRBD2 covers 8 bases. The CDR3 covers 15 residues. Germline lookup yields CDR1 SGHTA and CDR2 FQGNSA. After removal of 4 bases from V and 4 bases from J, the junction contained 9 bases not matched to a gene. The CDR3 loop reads CASSSAAGGRYEQYF. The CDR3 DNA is TGTGCCAGCAGCTCGGCGGCGGGAGGCCGATACGAGCAGTACTTC.

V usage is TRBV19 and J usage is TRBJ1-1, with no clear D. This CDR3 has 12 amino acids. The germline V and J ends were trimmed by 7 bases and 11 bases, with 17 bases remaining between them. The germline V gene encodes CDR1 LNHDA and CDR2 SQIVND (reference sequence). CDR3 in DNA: TGTGCCAGTACCGGATATACCCAGGTCGCTTTCTTT. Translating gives CASTGYTQVAFF.

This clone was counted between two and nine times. The CDR3 DNA follows: TGTGCCAGCACGGTGAGCTCCTACGAGCAGTACTTC. It specifies CASTVSSYEQYF. V and J are TRBV11-2 and TRBJ2-7; no clear D gene. CDR3 length: 12 residues. Trimming took off 7 bases at V and 0 bases at J, with 7 bases between the two ends. CDR1 SGHAT and CDR2 FQNNGV come from the germline V gene.

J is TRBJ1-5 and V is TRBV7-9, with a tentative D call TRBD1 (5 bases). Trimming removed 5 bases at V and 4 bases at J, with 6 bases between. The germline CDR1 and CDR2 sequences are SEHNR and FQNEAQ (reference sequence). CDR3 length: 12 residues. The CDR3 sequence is CASSPGNQPQHF. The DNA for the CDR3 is TGTGCCAGCAGCCCAGGGAATCAGCCCCAGCATTTT. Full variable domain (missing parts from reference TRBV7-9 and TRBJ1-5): DTGVSQNPRHKITKRGQNVTFRCDPISEHNRLYWYRQTLGQGPEFLTYFQNEAQLEKSRLLSDRFSAERPKGSFSTLEIQRTEQGDSAMYLCASSPGNQPQHFGDGTRLSIL.

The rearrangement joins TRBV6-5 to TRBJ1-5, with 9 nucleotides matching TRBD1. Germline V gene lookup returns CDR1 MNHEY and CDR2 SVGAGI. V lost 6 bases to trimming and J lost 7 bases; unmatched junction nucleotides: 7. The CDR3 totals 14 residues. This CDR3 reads CASRPTGGGQPQHF. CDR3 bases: TGTGCCAGCAGACCTACAGGGGGCGGGCAGCCCCAGCATTTT.

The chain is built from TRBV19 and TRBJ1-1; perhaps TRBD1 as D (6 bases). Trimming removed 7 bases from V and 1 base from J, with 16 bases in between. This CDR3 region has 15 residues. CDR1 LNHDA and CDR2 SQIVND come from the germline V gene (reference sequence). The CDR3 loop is CASTMRIQGNTEAFF. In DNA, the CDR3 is TGTGCCAGTACCATGAGGATACAGGGGAACACTGAAGCTTTCTTT.

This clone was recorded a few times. This CDR3 reads CASRVGVSTGELFF. The DNA of the CDR3 is TGTGCCAGCAGGGTGGGCGTGAGCACCGGGGAGCTGTTTTTT. The chain recombines TRBV6-5 with TRBJ2-2; D gene ambiguous. Trimming pared 6 bases from V and 4 bases from J, leaving 12 bases between. This CDR3 has 14 residues. Germline V gives CDR1 MNHEY, CDR2 SVGAGI.

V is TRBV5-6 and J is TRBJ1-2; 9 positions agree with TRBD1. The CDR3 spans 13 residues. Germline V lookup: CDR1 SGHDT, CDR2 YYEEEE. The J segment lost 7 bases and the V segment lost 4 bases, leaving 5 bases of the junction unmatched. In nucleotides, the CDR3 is TGTGCCAGCAGCCGGGACAGGGATCGTGGCTACACCTTC. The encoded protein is CASSRDRDRGYTF.

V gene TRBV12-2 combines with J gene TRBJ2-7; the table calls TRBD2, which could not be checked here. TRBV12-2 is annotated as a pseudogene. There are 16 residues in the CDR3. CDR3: CASRLVVSGNSYEQYF. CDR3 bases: TGTGCAAGTCGCTTAGTTGTTAGCGGGAACTCCTACGAGCAGTACTTC.

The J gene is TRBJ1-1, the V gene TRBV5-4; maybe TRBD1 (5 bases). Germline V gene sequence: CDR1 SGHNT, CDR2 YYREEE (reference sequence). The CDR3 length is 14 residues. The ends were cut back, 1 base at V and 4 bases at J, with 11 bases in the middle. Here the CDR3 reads CASSLPGGGTEAFF. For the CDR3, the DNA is TGTGCCAGCAGCTTGCCGGGGGGTGGCACTGAAGCTTTCTTT.

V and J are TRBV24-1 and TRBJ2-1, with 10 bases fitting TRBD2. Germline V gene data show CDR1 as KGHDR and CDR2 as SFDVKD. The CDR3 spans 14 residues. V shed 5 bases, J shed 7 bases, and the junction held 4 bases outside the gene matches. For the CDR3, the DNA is TGTGCCACCAGTGGGCCTAGCGGGAGAAATGAGCAGTTCTTC. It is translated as CATSGPSGRNEQFF.

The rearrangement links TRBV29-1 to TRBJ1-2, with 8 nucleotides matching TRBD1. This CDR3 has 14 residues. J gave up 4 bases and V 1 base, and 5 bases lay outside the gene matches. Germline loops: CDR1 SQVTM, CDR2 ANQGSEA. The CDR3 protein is CSVEVGTGFYGYTF. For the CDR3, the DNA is TGCAGCGTTGAAGTGGGGACAGGCTTCTATGGCTACACCTTC. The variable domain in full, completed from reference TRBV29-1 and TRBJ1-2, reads SAVISQKPSRDICQRGTSLTIQCQVDSQVTMMFWYRQQPGQSLTLIATANQGSEATYESGFVIDKFPISRPNLTFSTLTVSNMSPEDSSIYLCSVEVGTGFYGYTFGSGTRLTVV.

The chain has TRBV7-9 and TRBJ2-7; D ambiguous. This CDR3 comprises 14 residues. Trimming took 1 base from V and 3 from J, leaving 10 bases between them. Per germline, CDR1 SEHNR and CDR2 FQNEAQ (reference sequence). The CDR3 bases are TGTGCCAGCAGCTTAGGGCGGCAGAACTACGAGCAGTACTTC. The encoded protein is CASSLGRQNYEQYF.

The CDR3 DNA reads as TGTGCCAGTAGCCGGACAGGGGCTGACAATGAGCAGTTCTTC. This codes for CASSRTGADNEQFF. The chain recombines TRBV19 with TRBJ2-1; 9 bases align to TRBD1. This CDR3 has 14 amino acids. The V gene end was trimmed by 6 bases and the J gene end by 5 bases; junction bases not matched to a gene: 5. Germline values: CDR1 LNHDA, CDR2 SQIVND (reference sequence).

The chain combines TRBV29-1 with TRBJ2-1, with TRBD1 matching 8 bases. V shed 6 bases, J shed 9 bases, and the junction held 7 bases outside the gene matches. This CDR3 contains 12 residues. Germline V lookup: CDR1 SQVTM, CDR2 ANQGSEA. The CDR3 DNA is TGCAGCGTAGGACAGGGATGGGGTGAGCAGTTCTTC. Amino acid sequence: CSVGQGWGEQFF.

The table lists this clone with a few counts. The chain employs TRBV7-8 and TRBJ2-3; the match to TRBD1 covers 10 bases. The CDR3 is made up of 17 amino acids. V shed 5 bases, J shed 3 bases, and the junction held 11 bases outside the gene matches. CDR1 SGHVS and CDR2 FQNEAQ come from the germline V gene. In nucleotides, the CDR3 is TGTGCCAGCAGCGGCATGGACAGGGGGTTTGGTACAGATACGCAGTATTTT. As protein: CASSGMDRGFGTDTQYF.

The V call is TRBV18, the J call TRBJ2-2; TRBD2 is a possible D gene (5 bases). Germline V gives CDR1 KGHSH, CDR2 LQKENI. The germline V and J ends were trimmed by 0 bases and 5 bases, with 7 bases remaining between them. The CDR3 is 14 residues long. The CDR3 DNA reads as TGTGCCAGCTCACCACCGCGGGTTACCGGGGAGCTGTTTTTT. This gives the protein CASSPPRVTGELFF.

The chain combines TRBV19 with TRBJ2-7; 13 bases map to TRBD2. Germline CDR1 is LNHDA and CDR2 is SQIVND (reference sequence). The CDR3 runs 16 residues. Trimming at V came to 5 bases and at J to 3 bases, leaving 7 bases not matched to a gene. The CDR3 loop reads CASSVGLAGLHYEQYF. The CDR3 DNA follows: TGTGCCAGTAGTGTGGGACTAGCGGGACTCCACTACGAGCAGTACTTC.

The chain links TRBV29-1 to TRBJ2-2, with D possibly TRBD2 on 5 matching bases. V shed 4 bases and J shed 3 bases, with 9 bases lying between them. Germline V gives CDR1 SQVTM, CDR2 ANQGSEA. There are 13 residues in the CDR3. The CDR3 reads CSVAGVHTGELFF. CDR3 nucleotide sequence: TGCAGCGTTGCCGGGGTACACACCGGGGAGCTGTTTTTT.

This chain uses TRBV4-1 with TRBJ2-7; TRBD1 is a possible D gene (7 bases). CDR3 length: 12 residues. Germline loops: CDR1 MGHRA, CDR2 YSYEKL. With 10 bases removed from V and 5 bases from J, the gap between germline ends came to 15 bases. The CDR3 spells CATQGGNNEQYF. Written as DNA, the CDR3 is TGCGCCACCCAGGGGGGTAATAACGAGCAGTACTTC.

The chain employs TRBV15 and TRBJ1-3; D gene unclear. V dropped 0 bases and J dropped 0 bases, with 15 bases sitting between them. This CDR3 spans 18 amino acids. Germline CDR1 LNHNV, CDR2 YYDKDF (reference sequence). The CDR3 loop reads CATSRDGRGGSSGNTIYF. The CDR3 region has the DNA TGTGCCACCAGCAGAGATGGGAGAGGAGGGTCCTCTGGAAACACCATATATTTT. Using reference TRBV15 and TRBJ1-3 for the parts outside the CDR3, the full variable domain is DAMVIQNPRYQVTQFGKPVTLSCSQTLNHNVMYWYQQKSSQAPKLLFHYYDKDFNNEADTPDNFQSRRPNTSFCFLDIRSPGLGDTAMYLCATSRDGRGGSSGNTIYFGEGSWLTVV.

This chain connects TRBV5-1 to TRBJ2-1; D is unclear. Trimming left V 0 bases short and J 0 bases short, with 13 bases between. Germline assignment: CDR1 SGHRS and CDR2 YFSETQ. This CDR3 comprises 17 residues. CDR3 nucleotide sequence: TGCGCCAGCAGCTTGGAGAGACAAAGTCGCTCCTACAATGAGCAGTTCTTC. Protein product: CASSLERQSRSYNEQFF.

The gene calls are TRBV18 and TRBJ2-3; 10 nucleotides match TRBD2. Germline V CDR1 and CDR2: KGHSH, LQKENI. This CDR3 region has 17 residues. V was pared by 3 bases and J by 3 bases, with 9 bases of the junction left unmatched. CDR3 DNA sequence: TGTGCCAGCTCACCCGTTGGAGCGGGAGGGCCAACAGATACGCAGTATTTT. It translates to CASSPVGAGGPTDTQYF.